What follows are 15 T cell receptor beta chains derived from one specimen sequenced in a study of identical twins. Via MiXCR, TCRdb re-called the 5' RACE reads, giving one row per CDR3 protein. The sample includes 450,000 to 650,000 distinct CDR3 sequences, roughly 15% of them seen just once. The data also belong to a second study, concerning yellow fever vaccine responses in identical twins.

The sequencing input was CD4+ T cells sorted from blood. These receptors were taken from a woman under 30 in good health.

This clonotype was observed a few times. V is TRBV28 and J is TRBJ2-7, with D hard to call. V was pared by 2 bases and J by 7 bases, with 15 bases between. Germline V gives CDR1 MDHEN, CDR2 SYDVKM. This CDR3 has 14 residues. This CDR3 reads CASSLGGVLTEQYV. CDR3 sequence (DNA): TGTGCCAGCAGTTTAGGTGGGGTCCTCACAGAGCAGTACGTC.

The table lists this clonotype with many counts. The V and J genes are TRBV20-1 and TRBJ2-7, with D uncertain. V lost 2 bases and J lost 2, with 13 bases in between. This CDR3 is built from 14 residues. The germline V gene encodes CDR1 DFQATT and CDR2 SNEGSKA (reference sequence). The CDR3 reads CSARIGRETYEQYF. The CDR3 coding sequence is TGCAGTGCTAGAATCGGGCGAGAGACCTACGAGCAGTACTTC.

This clonotype was observed a few times. The genes are TRBV5-1 and TRBJ2-7; D remains unclear. The V and J ends lost 4 bases and 2 bases respectively, with 7 bases between them. The V gene's germline CDR1 is SGHRS and CDR2 YFSETQ. The CDR3 is 12 amino acids. The CDR3 region has the DNA TGCGCCAGCAGCCCGAGTGCCTACGAGCAGTACTTC. This gives the protein CASSPSAYEQYF.

This clonotype was found a few times. The V call is TRBV19, the J call TRBJ2-6, with 9 nucleotides matching TRBD1. The length of the CDR3 is 17 residues. The germline V gene encodes CDR1 LNHDA and CDR2 SQIVND (reference sequence). Trimming took 7 bases from V and 0 from J; bases not matched to a gene: 7. CDR3 sequence: CASNNRGPTSGANVLTF. CDR3 sequence (DNA): TGTGCCAGTAACAACAGGGGGCCCACCTCTGGGGCCAACGTCCTGACTTTC.

This clonotype was observed a few times. The V gene is TRBV15, the J gene TRBJ1-1, with a weak D call TRBD1 (5 bases). The germline gives CDR1 LNHNV, CDR2 YYDKDF (reference sequence). The ends were cut back, 2 bases at V and 4 bases at J, with 23 bases in the middle. This CDR3 comprises 18 residues. CDR3 protein: CATSRRLQEWSIGTEAFF. DNA of the CDR3: TGTGCCACCAGCAGAAGATTACAGGAATGGAGTATAGGCACTGAAGCTTTCTTT.

In this sample, this clonotype turned up a few times. The V and J genes are TRBV11-2 and TRBJ1-2; tentatively, D is TRBD1 (5 bases). The germline V gene encodes CDR1 SGHAT and CDR2 FQNNGV. The CDR3 sequence is 17 residues long. Trimming took off 5 bases at V and 0 bases at J, with 19 bases between the two ends. The CDR3 coding sequence is TGTGCCAGCAGCCATCCCGGGGACCTTTTCGCTAACTATGGCTACACCTTC. Its translation: CASSHPGDLFANYGYTF.

This clonotype showed up just a few times. The rearrangement uses TRBV29-1 and TRBJ1-1; no clear D gene. Germline lookup yields CDR1 SQVTM and CDR2 ANQGSEA. The V end lost 3 bases, the J end lost 1 base, and 6 bases lay between the germline ends. The CDR3 loop spans 12 amino acids. CDR3 nucleotides: TGCAGCGTTGATCGGTGGAACACTGAAGCTTTCTTT. Translation gives CSVDRWNTEAFF.

The chain employs TRBV18 and TRBJ1-2; D is unclear. Between the trimmed V and J ends, which lost 3 bases and 0 bases, there was a span of 8 bases. CDR3 length equals 14 residues. CDR1 and CDR2 from the germline V gene are KGHSH and LQKENI. CDR3 sequence (DNA): TGTGCCAGCTCACCGGCCAGATCTAACTATGGCTACACCTTC. Translated, it gives CASSPARSNYGYTF. The entire variable domain, with the rest obtained from reference TRBV18 and TRBJ1-2, is as follows: NAGVMQNPRHLVRRRGQEARLRCSPMKGHSHVYWYRQLPEEGLKFMVYLQKENIIDESGMPKERFSAEFPKEGPSILRIQQVVRGDSAAYFCASSPARSNYGYTFGSGTRLTVV.

This clonotype was seen at least ten times. This sequence joins TRBV3-1 and TRBJ2-1; D gene unclear. This CDR3 comprises 12 residues. The V gene lost 6 bases and the J gene lost 6 bases, with 9 bases spanning the gap. Germline lookup yields CDR1 LGHDT and CDR2 YNNKEL (reference sequence). The CDR3 sequence: CASSPLGNEQFF. Here the CDR3 DNA reads TGTGCCAGCAGTCCTTTGGGCAATGAGCAGTTCTTC.

The table lists this clonotype with a few counts. J is TRBJ2-7 and V is TRBV3-1, with D possibly matching TRBD2 (5 bases). CDR1 and CDR2 from the germline V gene are LGHDT and YNNKEL (reference sequence). The germline V and J ends were trimmed by 1 base and 2 bases, with 9 bases remaining between them. The CDR3 covers 14 residues. CDR3 in amino acids: CASSQAGLPYEQYV. In DNA, the CDR3 is TGTGCCAGCAGCCAAGCGGGGTTACCCTACGAGCAGTACGTC.

This CDR3 reads CASSRTENYEQYF. The DNA for the CDR3 is TGTGCCAGCAGCAGGACAGAGAACTACGAGCAGTACTTC. This chain uses TRBV7-6 with TRBJ2-7, with D tentatively TRBD1 (6 bases). Per the germline V gene, CDR1 is SGHVS and CDR2 is FNYEAQ. Trimming took off 5 bases at V and 3 bases at J, with 11 bases between the two ends. This CDR3 is built from 13 residues.

Only a few counts were recorded for this clonotype. V gene TRBV27 combines with J gene TRBJ2-1, with TRBD1 matching over 7 bases. The trim removed 7 bases at V and 4 bases at J, leaving 4 bases unmatched. The CDR3 is 13 residues long. CDR1 is MNHEY and CDR2 is SMNVEV in the germline V gene (reference sequence). The CDR3 spells CASKDRTYNEQFF. DNA of the CDR3: TGTGCCAGCAAGGACAGGACATACAATGAGCAGTTCTTC.

This clonotype was seen a handful of times. This sequence joins TRBV12-3 or TRBV12-4 and TRBJ1-1; the D gene is possibly TRBD1 (5 bases). The CDR3 sequence is 15 residues long. Trimming removed 3 bases at V and 0 bases at J, with 11 bases between. CDR3 in DNA: TGTGCCAGCAGTTTCAGACAGACAATGAACACTGAAGCTTTCTTT. Residues: CASSFRQTMNTEAFF.

This clonotype was counted only a few times. This chain joins TRBV6-1 and TRBJ1-6, with D perhaps TRBD1 (5 bases). CDR1 and CDR2 from the germline V gene are MNHNS and SASEGT. The CDR3 is made up of 16 amino acids. V was trimmed by 5 bases and J by 8 bases, leaving 19 bases between them. CDR3 loop: CASSRPLTAGDSPLHF. CDR3 nucleotides: TGTGCCAGCAGTCGTCCATTGACAGCGGGAGATTCACCCCTCCACTTT.

V and J are TRBV7-9 and TRBJ2-7; D is possibly TRBD2 (5 bases). The CDR3 consists of 13 residues. The germline V gene encodes CDR1 SEHNR and CDR2 FQNEAQ (reference sequence). Trimming took off 4 bases at V and 2 bases at J, with 9 bases between the two ends. The CDR3 region has the DNA TGTGCCAGCAGCTGGACTTTCCCCTACGAGCAGTACTTC. Encoded protein: CASSWTFPYEQYF. The full variable domain, completed using reference TRBV7-9 and TRBJ2-7, is DTGVSQNPRHKITKRGQNVTFRCDPISEHNRLYWYRQTLGQGPEFLTYFQNEAQLEKSRLLSDRFSAERPKGSFSTLEIQRTEQGDSAMYLCASSWTFPYEQYFGPGTRLTVT.